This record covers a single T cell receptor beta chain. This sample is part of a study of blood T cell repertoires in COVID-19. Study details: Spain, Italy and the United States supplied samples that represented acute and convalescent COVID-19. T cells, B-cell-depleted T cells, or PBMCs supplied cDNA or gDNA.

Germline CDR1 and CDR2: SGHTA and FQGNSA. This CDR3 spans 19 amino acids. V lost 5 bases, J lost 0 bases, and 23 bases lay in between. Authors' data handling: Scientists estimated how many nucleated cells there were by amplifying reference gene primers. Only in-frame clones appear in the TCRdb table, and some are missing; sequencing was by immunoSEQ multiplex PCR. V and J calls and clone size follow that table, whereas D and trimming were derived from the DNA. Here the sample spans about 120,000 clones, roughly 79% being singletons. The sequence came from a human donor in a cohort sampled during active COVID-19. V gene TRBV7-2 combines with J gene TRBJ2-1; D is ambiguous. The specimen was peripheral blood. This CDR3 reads CASSPSEAVFAFSYNEQFF. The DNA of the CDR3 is TGTGCCAGCAGCCCGAGTGAGGCAGTTTTTGCCTTCTCCTACAATGAGCAGTTCTTC.